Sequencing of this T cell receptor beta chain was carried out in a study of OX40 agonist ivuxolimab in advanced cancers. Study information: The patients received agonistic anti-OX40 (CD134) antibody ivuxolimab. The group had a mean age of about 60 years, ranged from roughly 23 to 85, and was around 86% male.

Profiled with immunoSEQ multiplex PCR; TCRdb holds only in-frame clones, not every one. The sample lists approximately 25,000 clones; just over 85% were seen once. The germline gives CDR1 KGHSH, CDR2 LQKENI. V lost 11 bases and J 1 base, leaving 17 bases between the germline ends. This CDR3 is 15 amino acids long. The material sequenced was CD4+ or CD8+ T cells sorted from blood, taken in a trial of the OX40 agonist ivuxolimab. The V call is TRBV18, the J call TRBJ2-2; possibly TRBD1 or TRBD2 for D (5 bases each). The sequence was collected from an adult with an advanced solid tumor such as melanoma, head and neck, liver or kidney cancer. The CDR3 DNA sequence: TGTGCCTCGCCCCGGGAAGGGGTGAACACCGGGGAGCTGTTTTTT. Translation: CASPREGVNTGELFF. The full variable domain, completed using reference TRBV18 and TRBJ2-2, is NAGVMQNPRHLVRRRGQEARLRCSPMKGHSHVYWYRQLPEEGLKFMVYLQKENIIDESGMPKERFSAEFPKEGPSILRIQQVVRGDSAAYFCASPREGVNTGELFFGEGSRLTVL.